The clone carrying this TCR beta chain has a handful of counts. Its antigen is undetermined. The authors made TCR cDNA by 5'RACE template switching, adding a universal primer site and UMIs. MiXCR, run by TCRdb on the 5' RACE reads, gives a single entry per CDR3 protein. This sample yields hundreds of thousands of distinct CDR3 sequences, of which roughly 21% are seen a single time; approximately 15% belongs to the top ten. V was clipped by 1 base and J by 7 bases, with 20 bases between them. Germline-derived CDR1 and CDR2 are LGHNA and YNFKEQ. This CDR3 comprises 16 residues. This specimen belongs to a study of T cells after yellow fever vaccination. General study results and limits: Clonotypes appearing in both CD4 and CD8 compartments existed, and their share was small. Researchers report a weaker secondary response that nonetheless peaked faster, day 5 versus 15.

The sequences come from PBMCs, collected 15 days after the yellow fever booster vaccination. The clonotype was recovered from a man aged 30 to 45 who received the YFV17D yellow fever vaccine. This chain joins TRBV4-2 and TRBJ2-7, with D perhaps TRBD2 (6 bases). The CDR3 spells CASSQASGTGPYEQYF. The CDR3 nucleotides are TGTGCCAGCAGCCAAGCCTCCGGGACTGGCCCTTATGAGCAGTACTTC.